Shown below are 12 T cell receptor beta chains from a single sample sequenced in a study of T-cell reconstitution after alpha-beta-depleted transplantation in children. Preparation of the TCRbeta library involved a method that used unique molecular identifiers. TCRdb called the PCR reads again in MiXCR, with one record for every CDR3 protein. The sample includes 800,000 to 1,000,000 distinct CDR3 sequences, 25% to 30% seen only once; the top ten take roughly 30%. The sample in question was PBMCs, mostly from graft donor cells, obtained 360 days after TCRalphabeta/CD19-depleted stem cell transplant. These receptors all come from a boy younger than two who had a stem cell transplant for SCID, so the T cells may come from the graft donor.

This clonotype has only a few counts. The genes are TRBV6-1 and TRBJ2-4; 10 bases are a match to TRBD1. Germline trimming cut 5 bases from V and 7 bases from J; bases unmatched to any gene: 11. The CDR3 is made up of 16 amino acids. The germline gives CDR1 MNHNS, CDR2 SASEGT. CDR3 in amino acids: CASSRQGAKVGNIQYF. DNA of the CDR3: TGTGCCAGCAGTCGACAGGGGGCTAAGGTTGGGAACATTCAGTACTTC.

The V call is TRBV20-1, the J call TRBJ2-7; a weak D match, TRBD1 (5 bases). The CDR3 sequence is 14 residues long. In germline, CDR1 is DFQATT, CDR2 SNEGSKA (reference sequence). Trimming cost V 0 bases and J 2 bases, with 11 bases left between them. The CDR3 protein is CSARDGTGTYEQYF. CDR3 DNA sequence: TGCAGTGCTAGAGACGGAACAGGTACCTACGAGCAGTACTTC.

This chain connects TRBV30 to TRBJ2-1; 8 nucleotides agree with TRBD1. The CDR3 contains 14 residues. Germline V CDR1 and CDR2: GTSNPN, SVGIG (reference sequence). The CDR3 sequence is CASERGDRSNEQFF. In DNA, the CDR3 is TGTGCATCCGAGAGAGGGGACAGGAGCAATGAGCAGTTCTTC.

This clonotype was counted between two and nine times. V gene TRBV29-1 combines with J gene TRBJ1-4; TRBD1 agrees at 7 bases. The germline gives CDR1 SQVTM, CDR2 ANQGSEA. The V gene end was trimmed by 4 bases and the J gene end by 0 bases; junction bases not matched to a gene: 5. The CDR3 length is 15 residues. The CDR3 loop reads CSVGDSTPTNEKLFF. CDR3 DNA: TGCAGCGTTGGGGACAGTACACCAACTAATGAAAAACTGTTTTTT.

This chain links TRBV15 with TRBJ2-4; 8 bases agree with TRBD1. The V and J ends lost 0 bases and 7 bases, in that order; junction bases with no gene match: 17. CDR3 length: 19 amino acids. Germline loops: CDR1 LNHNV, CDR2 YYDKDF (reference sequence). The CDR3 bases are TGTGCCACCAGCAGAGATATTGGGGACAGGTTCATCGGCGGGAACATTCAGTACTTC. Encoded protein: CATSRDIGDRFIGGNIQYF.

The chain combines TRBV2 with TRBJ2-6; D is uncertain. The ends were cut back, 1 base at V and 4 bases at J, with 8 bases in the middle. Germline CDR1 reads SNHLY; CDR2 reads FYNNEI. The CDR3 runs 15 residues. This CDR3 reads CASSEVRAGANVLTF. In DNA form, the CDR3 reads TGTGCCAGCAGTGAAGTTAGGGCAGGGGCCAACGTCCTGACTTTC.

This clonotype showed up just a few times. V is TRBV7-8 and J is TRBJ1-1, with TRBD1 identical over 7 bases. The V segment lost 0 bases and the J segment 10 bases; nucleotides outside the gene matches: 8. The CDR3 covers 14 residues. Germline V lookup: CDR1 SGHVS, CDR2 FQNEAQ. The CDR3 DNA is TGTGCCAGCAGCTTAGCCCTCCAGGGGGGCCTAGCTTTCTTT. It is translated as CASSLALQGGLAFF.

The chain uses TRBV7-2 and TRBJ2-7; TRBD2 matches at 7 bases. CDR1 is SGHTA and CDR2 is FQGNSA in the germline V gene. This CDR3 spans 16 amino acids. Trimming cost V 0 bases and J 2 bases; bases outside gene matches: 7. CDR3 amino acids: CASSLAPIAGTYEQYF. The DNA of the CDR3 is TGTGCCAGCAGCTTAGCTCCTATAGCGGGTACCTACGAGCAGTACTTC.

The DNA of the CDR3 is TGTGCCAGCAGGCGGTCATTCTACGAGCAGTACTTC. It translates to CASRRSFYEQYF. The chain combines TRBV6-2 or TRBV6-3 with TRBJ2-7; no firm D call. The V gene lost 6 bases and the J gene lost 3 bases, with 9 bases spanning the gap. There are 12 residues in the CDR3. CDR1 and CDR2 from the germline V gene are MNHEY and SVGEGT.

This clonotype was seen a handful of times. V and J are TRBV12-3 or TRBV12-4 and TRBJ1-5; D is perhaps TRBD1 (5 bases). The CDR3 runs 15 residues. V was cut by 5 bases and J by 5 bases, with 16 bases left in between. CDR3 residues: CASSLGLEGDQPQHF. CDR3 sequence (DNA): TGTGCCAGCAGTCTTGGCCTCGAAGGGGATCAGCCCCAGCATTTT.

CDR3 in amino acids: CASSWGRGGDDEQFF. CDR3 DNA: TGTGCCAGCTCCTGGGGCAGGGGAGGAGACGATGAGCAGTTCTTC. The chain has TRBV7-9 and TRBJ2-1; TRBD1 or TRBD2 may be the D gene (6 bases each). The CDR3 covers 15 residues. Germline CDR1 is SEHNR and CDR2 is FQNEAQ (reference sequence). Trimming took off 8 bases at V and 8 bases at J, with 22 bases between the two ends.

The chain recombines TRBV6-2 or TRBV6-3 with TRBJ1-5; perhaps TRBD1 as D (6 bases). This CDR3 has 12 amino acids. Germline loops: CDR1 MNHEY, CDR2 SVGEGT. The V end was cut by 8 bases, the J end by 3 bases, with 8 bases between. CDR3 in amino acids: CASGGANQPQHF. As DNA, the CDR3 is TGTGCCAGCGGGGGGGCCAATCAGCCCCAGCATTTT.